A single TCR beta chain is shown here with its context. Its antigen is unknown. Germline V gene lookup returns CDR1 SGHVS and CDR2 FQNEAQ. V shed 6 bases, J shed 5 bases, and the junction held 11 bases outside the gene matches. This CDR3 is 15 amino acids long. The data were taken from a study of T cell responses to AZD1222 COVID-19 vaccine. Study-level results: AZD1222 recipients seropositive at baseline numbered only six or seven.

Generated by immunoSEQ multiplex PCR, the TCRdb table keeps only in-frame clones and is missing some. The sample holds 120,000 to 150,000 clones, 88% seen once. This chain links TRBV7-8 with TRBJ2-3; 7 bases map to TRBD2. This TCR was recovered from an adult in good health. This sample comprised peripheral blood, obtained on day 0 of AZD1222 vaccination. The CDR3 protein is CASRESGVAGDTQYF. CDR3 coding DNA: TGTGCCAGCAGGGAGAGCGGGGTTGCGGGAGATACGCAGTATTTT.